This T cell receptor beta chain comes out of a study of beta chain features in type 1 diabetes. Study-level background: All samples combined gave roughly 100,000,000 sorted cells for examination. Overall study results and limits: Across all four CD4+ subsets, people with type 1 diabetes showed modestly shorter TCRB CDR3s.

As regards this clone: Its antigen is unidentified.

Sequencing targeted expressed TCRB transcripts, as all isolated RNA had been reverse transcribed. Sequencing used immunoSEQ multiplex PCR; TCRdb keeps in-frame clones, though not all of them. The table has over 90,000 clones, approximately 30% seen once. This CDR3 comprises 14 residues. CDR1 and CDR2 from the germline V gene are MGHDK and SYGVNS. V was clipped by 3 bases and J by 8 bases, with 16 bases between them. The sample consisted of central memory CD4+ T cells from blood. The sequence came from a woman aged 18-29 years with type 1 diabetes. The chain recombines TRBV25-1 with TRBJ1-2, with D hard to call. This chain's CDR3 is CASSEEGGLGGYTF. The CDR3 coding sequence is TGTGCCAGCAGTGAGGAGGGAGGGCTGGGAGGCTACACCTTC.